This T cell receptor (beta chain) emerged from a study of blood T cell repertoires in COVID-19. In the source study's methods: How many nucleated cells were present was estimated from reference gene primer amplification. The repertoire was sequenced with immunoSEQ multiplex PCR; TCRdb's copy has only in-frame clones and lacks some. The DNA was the basis for D and trimming; V, J and clone size are from that table. Of approximately 44,000 clones listed, about nine tenths are singletons. The germline CDR1 and CDR2 sequences are SGHRS and YFSETQ. The CDR3 has 15 amino acids. The V gene end was trimmed by 0 bases and the J gene end by 3 bases; junction bases not matched to a gene: 4. This clone was found a few times.

The sequencing input was peripheral blood. The rearrangement uses TRBV5-1 and TRBJ2-3, with TRBD2 matching 7 bases. This clonotype was obtained from an elderly woman with acute or convalescent COVID-19. The CDR3 DNA follows: TGCGCCAGCAGCTTGGATCGGGGAGGGACAGATACGCAGTATTTT. This sequence encodes CASSLDRGGTDTQYF.